This entry features one T cell receptor (beta chain) sequence. This clone's antigen is unknown. Base qualities are missing; no much larger clone stands one base away. This sample stems from a study of blood T cell repertoires in COVID-19 (dated by TCRdb to 2019 to 2021). Broadly, across the study: Samples from collaborators originated in the United States, Italy and Spain and spanned both the acute and convalescent phases of COVID-19. The material from the prospective study consisted of cDNA or gDNA derived from T cells, B-cell-depleted T cells, or PBMCs. Deeply sampled blood TCRbeta repertoires from subjects exposed to, actively infected with, or recovered from COVID-19 were included in the dataset. The repertoires were released in a freely available public database meant as a resource for research on the immune response to SARS-CoV-2. Samples came from the ongoing ImmuneRACE study (first 160 participants) plus 1,254 subjects from 6 global collaborators. The sample metadata nearly always contained a de-identified subject ID, COVID-19 status, age in years and sex. Where available, HLA class I and class II types were taken from metadata supplied by the sample provider and were not determined by assay-based typing. General findings and caveats noted by the study authors: How much clinical and demographic metadata was included differed by source and by participant, and the metadata was provided uncurated.

V is reduced by 1 base and J by 1 base, leaving a spacing of 7 bases between them. The CDR3 covers 14 residues, taking in both the cysteine and the phenylalanine. CDR3 DNA is the only sequence kept; it has 42 bases, read in frame from the first base. The germline V gene encodes CDR1 PRHDT and CDR2 FYEKMQ (reference sequence). Participants in the prospective study were enrolled through a virtual design, were aged roughly 18 to 95 years, and lived in 24 United States geographic areas. To assign participants to cohorts, the prospective study relied on clinical history that participants themselves reported in a screening survey and a study questionnaire. Recovered participants in ImmuneRACE Cohort 3 were defined by two consecutive negative NP/OP PCR tests, clearance by a healthcare professional, or resolution of symptoms. In the prospective study, mobile phlebotomists collected whole blood, serum and a nasopharyngeal or oropharyngeal swab from each participant. Over a roughly 2-month period, participants in the prospective study had the option of providing additional blood draws and questionnaires. Prospective study blood samples were shipped either frozen or at room temperature before DNA extraction.

The immunoSEQ Assay, a bias-controlled multiplex PCR, was used to amplify TCRbeta CDR3 regions from genomic DNA. Under the source paper's analysis protocol: The number of nucleated cells in each sample was estimated by amplification of reference gene primers within the assay. To quantify the absolute abundance of each unique TCRbeta CDR3 rearrangement, sequence reads were collapsed and filtered. Productive Simpson clonality was computed per sample as the square root of Simpson's diversity index over productive rearrangements. The immuneACCESS repertoire file appears here via TCRdb, limited to in-frame rearrangements. These files lack a portion of the clones; in checked studies, under half of the deficit traces to unresolved V genes, and the cause of the others is not known. The D gene and trimming were derived from the DNA, and the V and J assignments and clone size from that table. The sample contains fewer than 600,000 clones, over 75% of them found a single time. The top ten clones comprise about 2% of the sample.

The clonotype was recovered from a woman aged 40 to 49 who had recovered from COVID-19. Sequencing used PBMCs or T cells enriched from blood (not recorded which). The chain links TRBV13 with TRBJ2-5; the D gene is perhaps TRBD2, from 5 matching bases. The encoded CDR3 is CASSLAGVQETQYF. The nucleotide sequence reads as follows: TGTGCCAGCAGCTTAGCCGGGGTCCAAGAGACCCAGTACTTC.